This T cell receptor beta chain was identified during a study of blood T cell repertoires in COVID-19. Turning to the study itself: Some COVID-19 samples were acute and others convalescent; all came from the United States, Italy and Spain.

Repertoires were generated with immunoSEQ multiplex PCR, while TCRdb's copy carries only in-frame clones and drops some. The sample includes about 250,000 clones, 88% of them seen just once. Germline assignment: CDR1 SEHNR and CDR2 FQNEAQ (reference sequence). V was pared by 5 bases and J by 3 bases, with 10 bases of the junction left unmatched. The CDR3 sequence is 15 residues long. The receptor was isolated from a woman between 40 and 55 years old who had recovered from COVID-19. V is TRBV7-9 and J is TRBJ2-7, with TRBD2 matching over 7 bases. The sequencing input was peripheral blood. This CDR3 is CASSPLGRALYEQYF. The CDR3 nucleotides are TGTGCCAGCAGCCCACTTGGGAGGGCCCTCTACGAGCAGTACTTC.